The present TCR beta chain was sequenced within a study of early stage breast cancer tumors. CDR1 and CDR2 from the germline V gene are LNHDA and SQIVND (reference sequence). V was pared by 3 bases and J by 6 bases, with 6 bases between. The CDR3 spans 12 residues. Each sample had two DNA replicates, approximately 0.5 ug blood or around 1.4 ug tissue. Here immunoSEQ multiplex PCR was the method, and the copy in TCRdb shows in-frame clones only, minus some. This sample has approximately 20,000 clones; approximately 82% occur once, and the top ten carry 1.8%. This clone was detected only once. What it recognizes is unknown. Study conclusions and caveats: Commonly generated sequences made up most enriched TCRB sequences shared between patients.

Sequenced sample: blood. V and J are TRBV19 and TRBJ2-1; D not certain. The origin of this receptor is a person aged 70 to 80 with breast cancer. The CDR3 region is CASSILRNEQFF. CDR3 coding DNA: TGTGCCAGTAGTATCCTACGCAATGAGCAGTTCTTC.